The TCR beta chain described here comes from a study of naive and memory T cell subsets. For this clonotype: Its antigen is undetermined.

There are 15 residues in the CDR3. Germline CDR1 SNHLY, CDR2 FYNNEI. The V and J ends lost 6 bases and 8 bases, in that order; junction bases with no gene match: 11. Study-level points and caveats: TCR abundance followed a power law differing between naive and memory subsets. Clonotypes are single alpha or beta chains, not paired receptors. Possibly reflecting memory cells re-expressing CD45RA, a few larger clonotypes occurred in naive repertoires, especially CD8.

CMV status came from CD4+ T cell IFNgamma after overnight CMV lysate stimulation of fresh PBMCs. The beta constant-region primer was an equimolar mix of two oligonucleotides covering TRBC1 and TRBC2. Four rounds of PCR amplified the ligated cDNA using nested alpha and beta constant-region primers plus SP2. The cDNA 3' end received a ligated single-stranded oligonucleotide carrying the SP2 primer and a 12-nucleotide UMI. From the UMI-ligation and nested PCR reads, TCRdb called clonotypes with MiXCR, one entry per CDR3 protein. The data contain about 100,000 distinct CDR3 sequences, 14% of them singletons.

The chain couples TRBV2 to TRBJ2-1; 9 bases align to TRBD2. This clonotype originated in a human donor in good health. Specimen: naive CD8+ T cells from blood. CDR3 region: CASSTLAGVDYEQFF. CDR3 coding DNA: TGTGCCAGCAGCACCTTAGCGGGAGTCGACTATGAGCAGTTCTTC.